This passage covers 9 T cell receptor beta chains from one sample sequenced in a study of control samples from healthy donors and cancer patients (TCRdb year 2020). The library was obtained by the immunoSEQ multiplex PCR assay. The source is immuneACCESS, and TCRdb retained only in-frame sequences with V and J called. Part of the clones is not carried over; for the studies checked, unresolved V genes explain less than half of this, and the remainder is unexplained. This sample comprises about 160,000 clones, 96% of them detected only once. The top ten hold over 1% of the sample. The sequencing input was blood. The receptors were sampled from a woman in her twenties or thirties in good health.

The CDR3 region has the DNA TGTGCCTGGAGTATGAGGGGGGGGATCTATGGCTACACCTTC. This sequence encodes CAWSMRGGIYGYTF. The chain couples TRBV30 to TRBJ1-2, with D maybe TRBD1 (6 bases). Between the trimmed V and J ends, which lost 2 bases and 4 bases, there was a span of 14 bases. Germline assignment: CDR1 GTSNPN and CDR2 SVGIG (reference sequence). The CDR3 loop spans 14 amino acids.

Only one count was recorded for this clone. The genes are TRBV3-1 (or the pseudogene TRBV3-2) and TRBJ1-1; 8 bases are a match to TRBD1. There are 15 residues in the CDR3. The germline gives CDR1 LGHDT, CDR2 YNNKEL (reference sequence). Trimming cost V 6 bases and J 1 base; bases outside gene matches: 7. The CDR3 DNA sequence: TGTGCCAGCAGACATGCAGGGGGCCGGAACACTGAAGCTTTCTTT. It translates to CASRHAGGRNTEAFF.

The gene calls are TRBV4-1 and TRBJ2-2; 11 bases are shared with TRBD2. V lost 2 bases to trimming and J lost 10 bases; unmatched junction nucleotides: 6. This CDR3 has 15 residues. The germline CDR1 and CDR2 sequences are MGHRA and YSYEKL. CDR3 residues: CASSQRLAGREELFF. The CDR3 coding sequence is TGCGCCAGCAGCCAAAGACTAGCGGGACGGGAGGAGCTGTTTTTT.

CDR3 nucleotide sequence: TGTGCCAGCTCACCTTATTCTAGCGGGAGTATGAACACCGGGGAGCTGTTTTTT. The encoded protein is CASSPYSSGSMNTGELFF. The chain carries TRBV18 and TRBJ2-2; 10 positions match TRBD2. The V and J ends lost 3 bases and 1 base, in that order; junction bases with no gene match: 8. CDR1 and CDR2 from the germline V gene are KGHSH and LQKENI. The CDR3 consists of 18 residues.

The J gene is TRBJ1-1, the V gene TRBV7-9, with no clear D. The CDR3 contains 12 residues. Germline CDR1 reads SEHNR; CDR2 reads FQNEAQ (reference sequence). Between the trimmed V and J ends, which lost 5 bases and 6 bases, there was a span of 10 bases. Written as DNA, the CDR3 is TGTGCCAGCAGCCCGCCGTGGGCTGAAGCTTTCTTT. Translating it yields CASSPPWAEAFF.

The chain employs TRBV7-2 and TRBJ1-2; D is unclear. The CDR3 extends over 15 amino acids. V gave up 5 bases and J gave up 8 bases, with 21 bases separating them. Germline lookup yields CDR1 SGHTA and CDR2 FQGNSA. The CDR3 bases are TGTGCCAGCAGCACCGACTGGACTTTCTCTCGAGGCTACACCTTC. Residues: CASSTDWTFSRGYTF. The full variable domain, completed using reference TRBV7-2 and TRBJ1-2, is GAGVSQSPSNKVTEKGKDVELRCDPISGHTALYWYRQSLGQGLEFLIYFQGNSAPDKSGLPSDRFSAERTGGSVSTLTIQRTQQEDSAVYLCASSTDWTFSRGYTFGSGTRLTVV.

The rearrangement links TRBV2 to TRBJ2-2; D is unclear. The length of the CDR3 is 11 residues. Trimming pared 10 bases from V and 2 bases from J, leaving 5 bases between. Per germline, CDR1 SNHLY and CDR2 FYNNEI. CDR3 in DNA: TGTGCCATCGATAACACCGGGGAGCTGTTTTTT. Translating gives CAIDNTGELFF.

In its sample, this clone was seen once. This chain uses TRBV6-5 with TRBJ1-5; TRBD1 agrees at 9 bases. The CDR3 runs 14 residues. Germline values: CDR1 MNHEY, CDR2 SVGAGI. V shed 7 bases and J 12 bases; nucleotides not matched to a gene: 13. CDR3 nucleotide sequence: TGTGCCAGCACCCGCCCGGGGACAGGGATGAACCAGCATTTT. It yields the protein CASTRPGTGMNQHF.

DNA for the CDR3: TGTGCCAGCAGCCAAGTTCCCAGGGGTTTTGGTGGAGGCAATGAGCAGTTCTTC. Residues: CASSQVPRGFGGGNEQFF. The V call is TRBV3-1 (or the pseudogene TRBV3-2), the J call TRBJ2-1; D is perhaps TRBD1 (6 bases). The V gene's germline CDR1 is LGHDT and CDR2 YNNKEL (reference sequence). V shed 1 base and J shed 6 bases, with 22 bases lying between them. This CDR3 spans 18 amino acids.